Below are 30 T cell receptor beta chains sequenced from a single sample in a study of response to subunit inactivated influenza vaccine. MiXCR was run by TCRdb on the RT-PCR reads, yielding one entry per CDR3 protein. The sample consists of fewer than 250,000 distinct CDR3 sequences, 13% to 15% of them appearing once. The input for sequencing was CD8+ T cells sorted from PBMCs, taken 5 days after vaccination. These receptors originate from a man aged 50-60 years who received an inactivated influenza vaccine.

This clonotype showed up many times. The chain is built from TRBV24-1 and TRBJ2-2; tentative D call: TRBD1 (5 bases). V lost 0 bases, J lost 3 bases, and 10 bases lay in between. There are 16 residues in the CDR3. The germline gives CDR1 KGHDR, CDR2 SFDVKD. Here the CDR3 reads CATSDLRPGYTGELFF. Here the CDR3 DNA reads TGTGCCACCAGTGATTTGAGGCCAGGGTACACCGGGGAGCTGTTTTTT.

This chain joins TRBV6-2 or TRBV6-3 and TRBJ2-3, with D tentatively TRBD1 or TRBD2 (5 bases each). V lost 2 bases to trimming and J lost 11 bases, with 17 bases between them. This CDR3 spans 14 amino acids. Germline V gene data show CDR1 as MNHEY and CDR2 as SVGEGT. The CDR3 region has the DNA TGTGCCAGCAGTTACCCAGGGAGCGCCCATGGGCAGTATTTT. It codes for CASSYPGSAHGQYF.

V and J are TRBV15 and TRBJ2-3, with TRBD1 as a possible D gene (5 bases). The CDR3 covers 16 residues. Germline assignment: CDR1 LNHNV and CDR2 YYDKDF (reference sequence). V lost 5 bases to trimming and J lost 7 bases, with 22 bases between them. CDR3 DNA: TGTGCCACCAGCGCCCGAGCGACAGACCTGAGGTATACGCAGTATTTT. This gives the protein CATSARATDLRYTQYF.

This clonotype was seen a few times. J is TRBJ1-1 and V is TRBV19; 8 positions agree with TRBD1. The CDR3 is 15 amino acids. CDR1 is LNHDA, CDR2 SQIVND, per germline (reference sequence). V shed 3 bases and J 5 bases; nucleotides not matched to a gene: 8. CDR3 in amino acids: CASSIGDRRGTEAFF. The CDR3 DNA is TGTGCCAGTAGTATTGGGGACAGGAGAGGGACTGAAGCTTTCTTT.

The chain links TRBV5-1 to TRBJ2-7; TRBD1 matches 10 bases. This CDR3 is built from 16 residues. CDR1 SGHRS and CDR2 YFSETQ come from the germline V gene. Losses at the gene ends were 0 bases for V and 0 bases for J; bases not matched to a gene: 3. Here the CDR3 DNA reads TGCGCCAGCAGCTTGGGGGGGACAGGGGCCTCCTACGAGCAGTACTTC. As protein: CASSLGGTGASYEQYF.

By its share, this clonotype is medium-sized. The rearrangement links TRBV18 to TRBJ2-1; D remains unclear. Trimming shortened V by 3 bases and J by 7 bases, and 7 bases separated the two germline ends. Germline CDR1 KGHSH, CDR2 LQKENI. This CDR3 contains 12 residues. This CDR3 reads CASSPMGNEQFF. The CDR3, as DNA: TGTGCCAGCTCACCGATGGGGAATGAGCAGTTCTTC.

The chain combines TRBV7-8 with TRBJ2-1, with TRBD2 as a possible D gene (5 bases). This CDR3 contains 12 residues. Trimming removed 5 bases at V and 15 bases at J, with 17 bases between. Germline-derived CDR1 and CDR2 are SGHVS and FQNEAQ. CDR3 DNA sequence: TGTGCCAGCAGCCTACACGGGGTAGCATTGTTCTTC. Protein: CASSLHGVALFF.

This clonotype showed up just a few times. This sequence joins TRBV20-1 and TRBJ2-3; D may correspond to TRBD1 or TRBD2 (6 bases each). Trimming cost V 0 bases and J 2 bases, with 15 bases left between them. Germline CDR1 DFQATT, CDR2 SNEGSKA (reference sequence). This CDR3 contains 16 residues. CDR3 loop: CSARDPQGLITDTQYF. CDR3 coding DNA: TGCAGTGCTAGAGATCCACAGGGACTGATCACAGATACGCAGTATTTT.

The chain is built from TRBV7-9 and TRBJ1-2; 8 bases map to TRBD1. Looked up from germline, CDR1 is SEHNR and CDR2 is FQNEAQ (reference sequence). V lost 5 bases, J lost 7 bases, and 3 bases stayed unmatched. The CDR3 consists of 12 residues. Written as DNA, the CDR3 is TGTGCCAGCAGCCCCGGGACAGGTGGCTACACCTTC. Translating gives CASSPGTGGYTF. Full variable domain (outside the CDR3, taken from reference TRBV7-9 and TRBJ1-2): DTGVSQNPRHKITKRGQNVTFRCDPISEHNRLYWYRQTLGQGPEFLTYFQNEAQLEKSRLLSDRFSAERPKGSFSTLEIQRTEQGDSAMYLCASSPGTGGYTFGSGTRLTVV.

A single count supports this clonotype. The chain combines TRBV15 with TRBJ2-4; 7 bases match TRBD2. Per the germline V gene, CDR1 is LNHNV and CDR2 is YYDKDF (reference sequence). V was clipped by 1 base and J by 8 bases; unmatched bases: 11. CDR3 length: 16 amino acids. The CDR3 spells CATSRGRTSTEDIQYF. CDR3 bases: TGTGCCACCAGCAGAGGGAGGACTAGTACGGAGGACATTCAGTACTTC. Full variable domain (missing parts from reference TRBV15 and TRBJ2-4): DAMVIQNPRYQVTQFGKPVTLSCSQTLNHNVMYWYQQKSSQAPKLLFHYYDKDFNNEADTPDNFQSRRPNTSFCFLDIRSPGLGDTAMYLCATSRGRTSTEDIQYFGAGTRLSVL.

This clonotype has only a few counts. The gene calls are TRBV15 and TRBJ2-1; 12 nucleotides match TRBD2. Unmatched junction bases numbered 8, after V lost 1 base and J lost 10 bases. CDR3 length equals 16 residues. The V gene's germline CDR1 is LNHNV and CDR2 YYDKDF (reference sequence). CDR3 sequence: CATSRVLPTSGGEQFF. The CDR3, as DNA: TGTGCCACCAGCAGAGTCCTTCCAACTAGCGGGGGGGAGCAGTTCTTC.

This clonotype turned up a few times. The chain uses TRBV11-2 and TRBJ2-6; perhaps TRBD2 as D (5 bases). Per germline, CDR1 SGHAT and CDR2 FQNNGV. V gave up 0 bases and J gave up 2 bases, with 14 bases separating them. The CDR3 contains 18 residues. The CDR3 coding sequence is TGTGCCAGCAGCTTAGATACCTTTTACGGGGCTGGGGCCAACGTCCTGACTTTC. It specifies CASSLDTFYGAGANVLTF.

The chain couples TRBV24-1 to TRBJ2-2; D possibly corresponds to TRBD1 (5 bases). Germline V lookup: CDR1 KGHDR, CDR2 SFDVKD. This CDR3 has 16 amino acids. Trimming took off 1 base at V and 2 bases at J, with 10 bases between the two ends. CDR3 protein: CATSDFRQGNTGELFF. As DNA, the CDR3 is TGTGCCACCAGTGATTTCAGGCAGGGTAACACCGGGGAGCTGTTTTTT.

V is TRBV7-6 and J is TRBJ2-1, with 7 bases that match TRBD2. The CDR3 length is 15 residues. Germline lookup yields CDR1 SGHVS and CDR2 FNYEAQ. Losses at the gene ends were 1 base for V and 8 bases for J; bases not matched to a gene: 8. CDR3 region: CASSLGAGTIDEQFF. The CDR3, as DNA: TGTGCCAGCAGCTTAGGGGCAGGGACTATTGATGAGCAGTTCTTC.

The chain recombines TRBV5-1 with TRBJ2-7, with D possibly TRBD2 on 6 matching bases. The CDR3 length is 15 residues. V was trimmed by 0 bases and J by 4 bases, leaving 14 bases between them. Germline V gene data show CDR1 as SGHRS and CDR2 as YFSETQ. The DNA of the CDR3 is TGCGCCAGCAGCTTGGATCCTAGCGCCCTATACGAGCAGTACTTC. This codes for CASSLDPSALYEQYF.

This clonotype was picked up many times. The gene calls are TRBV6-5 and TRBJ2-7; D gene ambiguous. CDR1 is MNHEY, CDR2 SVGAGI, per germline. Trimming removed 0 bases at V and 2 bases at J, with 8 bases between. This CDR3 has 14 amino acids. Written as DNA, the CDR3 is TGTGCCAGCAGTTACTCGTCAATGGCCTACGAGCAGTACTTC. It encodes CASSYSSMAYEQYF.

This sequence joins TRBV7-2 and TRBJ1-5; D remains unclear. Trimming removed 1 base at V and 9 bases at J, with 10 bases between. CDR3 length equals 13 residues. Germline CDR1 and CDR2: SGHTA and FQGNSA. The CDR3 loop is CASSLGERAPQHF. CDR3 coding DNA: TGTGCCAGCAGCTTAGGGGAGCGGGCGCCCCAGCATTTT.

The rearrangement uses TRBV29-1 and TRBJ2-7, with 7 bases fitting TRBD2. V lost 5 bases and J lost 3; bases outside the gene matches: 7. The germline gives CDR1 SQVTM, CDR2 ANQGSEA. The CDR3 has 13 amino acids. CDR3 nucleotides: TGCAGCGTTCCCGGCGGGAGTCTCTACGAGCAGTACTTC. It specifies CSVPGGSLYEQYF.

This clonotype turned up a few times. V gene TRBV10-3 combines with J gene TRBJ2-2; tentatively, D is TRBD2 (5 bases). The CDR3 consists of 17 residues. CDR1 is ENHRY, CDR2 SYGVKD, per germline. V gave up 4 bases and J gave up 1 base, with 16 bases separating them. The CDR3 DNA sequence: TGTGCCATCAGTGTACCTCCCACGGACTTGAACACCGGGGAGCTGTTTTTT. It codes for CAISVPPTDLNTGELFF.

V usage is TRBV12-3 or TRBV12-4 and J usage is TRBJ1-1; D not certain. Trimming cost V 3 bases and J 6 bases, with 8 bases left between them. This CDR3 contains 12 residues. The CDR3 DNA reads TGTGCCAGCAGTTTTGGGTCCGCTGAAGCTTTCTTT. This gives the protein CASSFGSAEAFF.

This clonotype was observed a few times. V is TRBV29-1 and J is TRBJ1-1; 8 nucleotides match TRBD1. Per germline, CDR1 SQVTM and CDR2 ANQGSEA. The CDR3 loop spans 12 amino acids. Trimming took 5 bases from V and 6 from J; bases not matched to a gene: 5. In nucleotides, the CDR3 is TGCAGCGTTCTGGACAGGGAACCTGAAGCTTTCTTT. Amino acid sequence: CSVLDREPEAFF.

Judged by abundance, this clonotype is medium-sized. The CDR3, as DNA: TGCGCCAGCAGCCAAACAAGCGGGGGGGCCGTAGGTGAGCAGTTCTTC. Its translation: CASSQTSGGAVGEQFF. The chain combines TRBV4-1 with TRBJ2-1; 10 bases are a match to TRBD2. The germline gives CDR1 MGHRA, CDR2 YSYEKL. CDR3 size: 16 residues. Trimming took 2 bases from V and 9 from J; bases not matched to a gene: 10.

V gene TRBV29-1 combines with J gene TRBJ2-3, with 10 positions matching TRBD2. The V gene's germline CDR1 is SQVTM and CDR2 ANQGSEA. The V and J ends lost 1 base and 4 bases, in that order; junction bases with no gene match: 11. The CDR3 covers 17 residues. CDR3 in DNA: TGCAGCGTTGAAGGGCTAGCGGGAGTTGGTGGGGCAGATACGCAGTATTTT. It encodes CSVEGLAGVGGADTQYF.

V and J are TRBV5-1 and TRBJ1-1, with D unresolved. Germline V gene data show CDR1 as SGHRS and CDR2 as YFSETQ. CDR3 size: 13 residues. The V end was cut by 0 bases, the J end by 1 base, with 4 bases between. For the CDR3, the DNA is TGCGCCAGCAGCTTGGCCACGAACACTGAAGCTTTCTTT. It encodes CASSLATNTEAFF. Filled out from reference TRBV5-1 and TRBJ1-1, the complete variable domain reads KAGVTQTPRYLIKTRGQQVTLSCSPISGHRSVSWYQQTPGQGLQFLFEYFSETQRNKGNFPGRFSGRQFSNSRSEMNVSTLELGDSALYLCASSLATNTEAFFGQGTRLTVV.

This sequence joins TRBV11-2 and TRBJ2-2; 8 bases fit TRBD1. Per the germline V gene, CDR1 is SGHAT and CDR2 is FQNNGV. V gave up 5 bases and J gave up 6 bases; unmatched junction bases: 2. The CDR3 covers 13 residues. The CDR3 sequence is CASSPTGAGELFF. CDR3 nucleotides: TGTGCCAGCAGCCCGACAGGGGCCGGGGAGCTGTTTTTT.

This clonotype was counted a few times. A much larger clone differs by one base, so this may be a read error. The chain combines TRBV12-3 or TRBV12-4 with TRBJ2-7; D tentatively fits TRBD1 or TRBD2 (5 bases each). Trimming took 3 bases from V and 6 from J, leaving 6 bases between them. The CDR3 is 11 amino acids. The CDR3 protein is CASSFGAEQYF. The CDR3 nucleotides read TGTGCCAGCAGTTTCGGGGCCGAGCAGTACTTC.

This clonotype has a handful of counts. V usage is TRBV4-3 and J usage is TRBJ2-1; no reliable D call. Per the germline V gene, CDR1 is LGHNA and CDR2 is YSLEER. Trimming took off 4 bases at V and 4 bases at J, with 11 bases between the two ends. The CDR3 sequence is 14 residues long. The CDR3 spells CASSPFSSYNEQFF. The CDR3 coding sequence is TGCGCCAGCAGCCCCTTTAGTAGTTACAATGAGCAGTTCTTC.

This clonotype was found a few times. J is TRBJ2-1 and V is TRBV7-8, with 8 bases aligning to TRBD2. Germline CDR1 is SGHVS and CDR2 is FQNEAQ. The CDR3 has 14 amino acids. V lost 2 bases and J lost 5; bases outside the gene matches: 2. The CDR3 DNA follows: TGTGCCAGCAGCTTAATGCGGGAGGACAATGAGCAGTTCTTC. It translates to CASSLMREDNEQFF.

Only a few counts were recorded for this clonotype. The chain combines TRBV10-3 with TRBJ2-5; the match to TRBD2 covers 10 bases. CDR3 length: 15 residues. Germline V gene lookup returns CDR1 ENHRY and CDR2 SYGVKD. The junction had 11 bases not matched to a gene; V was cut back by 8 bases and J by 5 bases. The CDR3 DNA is TGTGCCATCGGTACAGAGCGGGGGGGAGATGAGACCCAGTACTTC. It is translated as CAIGTERGGDETQYF.

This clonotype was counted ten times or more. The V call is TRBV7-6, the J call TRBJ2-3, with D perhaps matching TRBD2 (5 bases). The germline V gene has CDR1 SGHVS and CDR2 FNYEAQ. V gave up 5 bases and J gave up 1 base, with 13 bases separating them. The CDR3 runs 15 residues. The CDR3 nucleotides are TGTGCCAGCAGCCGCGGGCCAGTGGGCACAGATACGCAGTATTTT. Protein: CASSRGPVGTDTQYF.